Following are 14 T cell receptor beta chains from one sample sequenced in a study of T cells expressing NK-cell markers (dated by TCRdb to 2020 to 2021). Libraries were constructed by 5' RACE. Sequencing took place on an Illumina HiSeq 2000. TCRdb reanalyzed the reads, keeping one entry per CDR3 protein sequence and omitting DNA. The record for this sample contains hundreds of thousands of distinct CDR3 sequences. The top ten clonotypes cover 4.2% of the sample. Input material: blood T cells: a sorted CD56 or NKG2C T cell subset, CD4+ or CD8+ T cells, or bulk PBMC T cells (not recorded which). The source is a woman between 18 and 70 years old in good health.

The CDR3 protein is CSARLPSSYEQYF. The genes are TRBV20-1 and TRBJ2-7. The CDR3 runs to 13 residues. Germline-derived CDR1 and CDR2 are DFQATT and SNEGSKA (reference sequence).

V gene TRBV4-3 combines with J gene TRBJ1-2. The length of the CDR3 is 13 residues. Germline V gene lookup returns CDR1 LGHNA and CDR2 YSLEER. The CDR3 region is CASSQDSWYGYTF.

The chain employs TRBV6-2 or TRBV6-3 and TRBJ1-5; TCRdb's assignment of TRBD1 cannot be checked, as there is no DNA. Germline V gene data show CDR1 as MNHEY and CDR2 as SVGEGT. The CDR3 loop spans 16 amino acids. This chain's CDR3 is CASSYSKRGSNQPQHF.

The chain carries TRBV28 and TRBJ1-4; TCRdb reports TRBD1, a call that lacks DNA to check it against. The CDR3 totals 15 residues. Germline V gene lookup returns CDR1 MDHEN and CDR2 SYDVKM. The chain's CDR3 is CASNPGTVLSEKLFF.

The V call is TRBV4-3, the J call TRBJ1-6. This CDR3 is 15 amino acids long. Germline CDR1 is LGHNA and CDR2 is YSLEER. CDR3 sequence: CASSQRPLNNSPLHF.

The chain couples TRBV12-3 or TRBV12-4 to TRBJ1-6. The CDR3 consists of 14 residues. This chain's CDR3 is CASAQGSYNSPLHF.

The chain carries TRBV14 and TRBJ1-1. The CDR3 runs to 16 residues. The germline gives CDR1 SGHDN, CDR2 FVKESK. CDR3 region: CASSQGVKWRNTEAFF. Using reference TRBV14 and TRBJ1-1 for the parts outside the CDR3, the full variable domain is EAGVTQFPSHSVIEKGQTVTLRCDPISGHDNLYWYRRVMGKEIKFLLHFVKESKQDESGMPNNRFLAERTGGTYSTLKVQPAELEDSGVYFCASSQGVKWRNTEAFFGQGTRLTVV.

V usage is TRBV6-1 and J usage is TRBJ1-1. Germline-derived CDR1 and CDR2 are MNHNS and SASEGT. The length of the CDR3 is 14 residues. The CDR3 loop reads CASTAGRSNTEAFF.

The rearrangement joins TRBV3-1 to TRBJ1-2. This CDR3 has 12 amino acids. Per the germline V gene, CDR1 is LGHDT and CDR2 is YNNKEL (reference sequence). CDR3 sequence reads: CASSQGPFGYTF.

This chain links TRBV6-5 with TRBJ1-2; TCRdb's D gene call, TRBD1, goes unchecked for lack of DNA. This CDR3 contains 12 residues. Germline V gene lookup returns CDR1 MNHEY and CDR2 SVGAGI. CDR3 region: CASKGGNYGYTF.

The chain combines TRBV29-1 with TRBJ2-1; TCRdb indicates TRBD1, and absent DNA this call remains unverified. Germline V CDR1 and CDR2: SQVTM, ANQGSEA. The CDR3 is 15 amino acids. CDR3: CSVEPPSPPYNEQFF.

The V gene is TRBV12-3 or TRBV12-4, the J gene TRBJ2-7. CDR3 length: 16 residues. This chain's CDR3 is CASSPTLGIRVHEQYF.

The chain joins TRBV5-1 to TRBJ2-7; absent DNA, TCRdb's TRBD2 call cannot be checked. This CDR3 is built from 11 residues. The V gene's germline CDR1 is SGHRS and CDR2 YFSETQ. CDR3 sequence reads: CASSEGGEQYF.

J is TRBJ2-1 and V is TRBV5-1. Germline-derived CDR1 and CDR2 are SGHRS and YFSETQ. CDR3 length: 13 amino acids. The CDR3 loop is CASSLVSTNEQFF.